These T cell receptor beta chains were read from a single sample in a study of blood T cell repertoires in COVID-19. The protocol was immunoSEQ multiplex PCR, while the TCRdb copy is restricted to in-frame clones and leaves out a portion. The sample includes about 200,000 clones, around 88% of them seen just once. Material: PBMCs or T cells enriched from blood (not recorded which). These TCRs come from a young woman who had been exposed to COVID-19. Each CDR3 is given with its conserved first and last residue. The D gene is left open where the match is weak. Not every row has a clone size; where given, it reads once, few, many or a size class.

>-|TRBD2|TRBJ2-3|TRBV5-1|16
CASTPEGLASTDTQYF
TGCGCCAGCACCCCGGAAGGACTAGCGAGCACAGATACGCAGTATTTT
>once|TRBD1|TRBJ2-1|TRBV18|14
CASSLGQGRNEQFF
TGTGCCAGCTCACTTGGACAGGGAAGAAATGAGCAGTTCTTC
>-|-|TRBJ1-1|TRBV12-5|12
CASGLVHPEAFF
TGTGCTAGTGGTTTGGTACATCCTGAAGCTTTCTTT
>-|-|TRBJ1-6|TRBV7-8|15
CASSLVPGNNSPLHF
TGTGCCAGCAGCTTAGTCCCGGGTAATAATTCACCCCTCCACTTT
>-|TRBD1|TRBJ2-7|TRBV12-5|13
CASGQGAFYEQYF
TGTGCTAGCGGACAGGGGGCTTTCTACGAGCAGTACTTC
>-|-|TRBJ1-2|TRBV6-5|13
CASREQAYYGYTF
TGTGCCAGCAGAGAGCAGGCCTACTATGGCTACACCTTC
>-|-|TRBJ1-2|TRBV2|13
CASSEGHPSGYTF
TGTGCCAGCAGTGAAGGGCATCCTAGCGGCTACACCTTC
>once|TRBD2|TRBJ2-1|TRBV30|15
CAWTHGRAGVDEQFF
TGTGCCTGGACCCATGGGCGTGCGGGGGTTGATGAGCAGTTCTTC
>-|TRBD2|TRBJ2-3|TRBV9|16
CASSIWRGGASDTQYF
TGTGCCAGCAGTATATGGCGGGGGGGGGCATCAGATACGCAGTATTTT
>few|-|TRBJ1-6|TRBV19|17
CASTNRIQGWSRSPLHF
TGTGCCAGTACCAACAGGATACAGGGTTGGTCTCGGTCACCCCTCCACTTT
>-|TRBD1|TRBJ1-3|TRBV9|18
CASSVGLGQGRSGNTIYF
TGTGCCAGCAGCGTAGGCCTGGGACAGGGTCGCTCTGGAAACACCATATATTTT
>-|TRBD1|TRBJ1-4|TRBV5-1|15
CASSFQGDHNEKLFF
TGCGCCAGCAGCTTCCAGGGGGACCACAATGAAAAACTGTTTTTT
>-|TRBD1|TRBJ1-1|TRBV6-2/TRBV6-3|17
CASSYPGTGPLNTEAFF
TGTGCCAGCAGTTACCCCGGGACAGGTCCTTTGAACACTGAAGCTTTCTTT
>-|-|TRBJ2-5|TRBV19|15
CASSHPRHGEETQYF
TGTGCCAGTAGTCATCCGCGGCACGGAGAAGAGACCCAGTACTTC
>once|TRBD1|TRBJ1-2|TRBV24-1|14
CATSETDRVHGYTF
TGTGCCACCAGTGAGACGGACAGGGTGCATGGCTACACCTTC
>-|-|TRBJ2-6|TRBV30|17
CAWSPPGGAAGANVLTF
TGTGCCTGGAGTCCCCCCGGGGGTGCTGCGGGGGCCAACGTCCTGACTTTC
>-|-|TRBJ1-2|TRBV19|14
CASNPRGGRYGYTF
TGTGCCAGTAACCCGAGGGGAGGGAGGTATGGCTACACCTTC
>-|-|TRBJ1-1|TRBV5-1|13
CASTVSMNTEAFF
TGCGCCAGCACCGTTAGTATGAACACTGAAGCTTTCTTT
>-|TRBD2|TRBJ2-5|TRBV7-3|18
CASSPGLAGGLGVATQYF
TGTGCCAGCAGCCCCGGGCTAGCGGGGGGGCTGGGGGTGGCGACCCAGTACTTC
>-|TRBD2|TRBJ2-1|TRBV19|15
CASSISSGGYNEQFF
TGTGCCAGTAGTATATCCAGCGGGGGTTACAATGAGCAGTTCTTC
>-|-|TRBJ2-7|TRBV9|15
CASSASGLSSYEQYF
TGTGCCAGCAGCGCATCAGGGCTAAGCTCCTACGAGCAGTACTTC
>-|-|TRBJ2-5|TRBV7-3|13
CASSLTQQETQYF
TGTGCCAGCAGCTTGACACAACAAGAGACCCAGTACTTC
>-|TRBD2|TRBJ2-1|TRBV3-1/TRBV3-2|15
CASSLIAGSNNEQFF
TGTGCCAGCAGCCTTATAGCGGGGTCGAACAATGAGCAGTTCTTC
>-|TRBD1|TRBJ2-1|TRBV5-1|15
CASSLGQGAYNEQFF
TGCGCCAGCAGCTTAGGGCAGGGGGCCTACAATGAGCAGTTCTTC
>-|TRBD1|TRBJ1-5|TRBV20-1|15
CSARAGTGGNQPQHF
TGCAGTGCTCGTGCCGGGACAGGGGGTAATCAGCCCCAGCATTTT
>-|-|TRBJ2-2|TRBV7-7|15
CASSPLSVNTGELFF
TGTGCCAGCAGCCCTCTGTCGGTAAACACCGGGGAGCTGTTTTTT
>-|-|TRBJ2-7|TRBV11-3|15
CASSLVQGSSYEQYF
TGTGCCAGCAGCTTAGTGCAGGGTAGCTCCTACGAGCAGTACTTC
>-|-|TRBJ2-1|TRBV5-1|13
CASRLGGYNEQFF
TGCGCCAGCAGACTCGGGGGTTACAATGAGCAGTTCTTC
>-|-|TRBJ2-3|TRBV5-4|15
CASSLAVRSTDTQYF
TGTGCCAGCAGCTTGGCAGTTCGTAGCACAGATACGCAGTATTTT
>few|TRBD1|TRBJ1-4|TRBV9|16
CASSVADRGFNEKLFF
TGTGCCAGCAGCGTAGCTGACAGGGGGTTTAATGAAAAACTGTTTTTT
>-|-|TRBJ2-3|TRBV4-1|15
CASSQEYQHTDTQYF
TGCGCCAGCAGCCAAGAATACCAACACACAGATACGCAGTATTTT
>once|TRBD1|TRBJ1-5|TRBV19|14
CASIRTGANQPQHF
TGTGCCAGTATTCGAACAGGGGCTAATCAGCCCCAGCATTTT
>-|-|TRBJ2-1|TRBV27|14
CASSFLAPYNEQFF
TGTGCCAGCAGTTTTTTGGCTCCATACAATGAGCAGTTCTTC
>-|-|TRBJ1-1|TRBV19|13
CASRGREQPEAFF
TGTGCCAGTAGAGGCAGAGAACAGCCTGAAGCTTTCTTT
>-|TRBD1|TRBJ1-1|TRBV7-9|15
CASSLAARGTTEAFF
TGTGCCAGCAGCTTAGCGGCCAGGGGGACGACTGAAGCTTTCTTT
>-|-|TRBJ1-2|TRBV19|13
CASSPGGGLGYTF
TGTGCCAGTAGTCCCGGGGGGGGGCTTGGCTACACCTTC
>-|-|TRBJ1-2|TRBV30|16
CAWRGSTGKGFWGYTF
TGTGCCTGGCGGGGGTCCACCGGGAAGGGGTTTTGGGGCTACACCTTC
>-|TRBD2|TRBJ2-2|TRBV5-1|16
CASRSLAGGPAGELFF
TGCGCCAGCAGATCCCTAGCGGGGGGGCCAGCCGGGGAGCTGTTTTTT
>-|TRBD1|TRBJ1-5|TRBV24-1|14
CATSDRTGGRPQHF
TGTGCCACCAGTGACAGGACAGGGGGCCGACCCCAGCATTTT
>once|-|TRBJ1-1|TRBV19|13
CASSGQVSTEAFF
TGTGCCAGTAGTGGTCAGGTCAGCACTGAAGCTTTCTTT
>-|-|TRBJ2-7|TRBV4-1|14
CASSQQDISYEQYF
TGCGCCAGCAGCCAGCAGGACATCTCCTACGAGCAGTACTTC
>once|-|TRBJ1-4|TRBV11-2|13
CASRRVTNEKLFF
TGTGCCAGCAGGCGGGTCACTAATGAAAAACTGTTTTTT
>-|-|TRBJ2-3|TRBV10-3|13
CAISESDRDTQYF
TGTGCCATCAGTGAGTCGGACAGAGATACGCAGTATTTT
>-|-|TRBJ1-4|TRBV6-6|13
CASTWHGIGKLFF
TGTGCCAGCACGTGGCACGGGATAGGAAAACTGTTTTTT
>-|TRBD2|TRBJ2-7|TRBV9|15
CASSVGLAGVHEQYF
TGTGCCAGCAGCGTCGGACTAGCGGGGGTACACGAGCAGTACTTC
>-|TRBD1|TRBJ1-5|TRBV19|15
CASSIDRAWDQPQHF
TGTGCCAGTAGTATCGACAGGGCCTGGGATCAGCCCCAGCATTTT
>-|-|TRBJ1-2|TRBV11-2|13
CASSLGAGYGYTF
TGTGCCAGCAGCTTAGGGGCCGGCTATGGCTACACCTTC
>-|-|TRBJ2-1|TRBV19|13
CASTPPSYNEQFF
TGTGCCAGTACTCCCCCGTCCTACAATGAGCAGTTCTTC
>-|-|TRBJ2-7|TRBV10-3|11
CAISDGRGQYF
TGTGCCATCAGTGACGGGCGGGGGCAGTACTTC
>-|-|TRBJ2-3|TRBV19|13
CASSSGGTDTQYF
TGTGCCAGTAGTTCGGGAGGCACAGATACGCAGTATTTT
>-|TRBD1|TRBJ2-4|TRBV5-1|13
CASSSSGQPIQYF
TGCGCCAGCAGCTCCTCGGGACAGCCGATTCAGTACTTC
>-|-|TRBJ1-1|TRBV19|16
CASSPSLSTSGTEAFF
TGTGCCAGTAGTCCTAGCCTCTCTACAAGTGGGACTGAAGCTTTCTTT
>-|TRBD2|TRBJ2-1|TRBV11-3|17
CASSLEGTSGAGNEQFF
TGTGCCAGCAGCTTAGAGGGGACTAGCGGGGCCGGGAATGAGCAGTTCTTC
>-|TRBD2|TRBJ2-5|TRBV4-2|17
CASSQEQAGGIQETQYF
TGTGCCAGCAGCCAAGAACAAGCGGGGGGGATCCAAGAGACCCAGTACTTC
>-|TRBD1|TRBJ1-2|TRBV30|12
CAWSGQGYGYTF
TGTGCCTGGAGTGGACAGGGTTATGGCTACACCTTC
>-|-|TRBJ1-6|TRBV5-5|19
CASSLGAAVGSSYNSPLHF
TGTGCCAGCAGCTTGGGGGCCGCGGTGGGGAGCTCCTATAATTCACCCCTCCACTTT
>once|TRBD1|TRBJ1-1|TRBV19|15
CASTPAGTGNTEAFF
TGTGCCAGTACCCCCGCGGGGACAGGGAACACTGAAGCTTTCTTT
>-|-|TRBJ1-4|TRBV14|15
CASSQAGTGGKKLFF
TGTGCCAGCAGCCAAGCTGGTACAGGAGGGAAAAAACTGTTTTTT
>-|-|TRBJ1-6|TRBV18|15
CASSPPLGENSPLHF
TGTGCCAGCTCACCACCGCTCGGGGAAAATTCACCCCTCCACTTT